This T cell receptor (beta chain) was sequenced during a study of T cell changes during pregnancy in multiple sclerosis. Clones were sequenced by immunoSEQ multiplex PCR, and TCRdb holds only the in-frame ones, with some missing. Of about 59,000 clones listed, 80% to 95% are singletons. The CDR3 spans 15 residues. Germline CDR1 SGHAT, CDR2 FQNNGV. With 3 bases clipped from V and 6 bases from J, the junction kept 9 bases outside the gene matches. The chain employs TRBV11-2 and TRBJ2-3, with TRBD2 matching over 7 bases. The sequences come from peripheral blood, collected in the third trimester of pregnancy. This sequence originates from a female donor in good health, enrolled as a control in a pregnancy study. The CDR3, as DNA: TGTGCCAGCAGCTTTACCCATAGCGGGTTGGATACGCAGTATTTT. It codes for CASSFTHSGLDTQYF.